This T cell receptor beta chain appears in the sequencing data of a study of control samples from healthy donors and cancer patients. Trimming removed 9 bases at V and 6 bases at J, with 19 bases between. Looked up from germline, CDR1 is SGHNT and CDR2 is YYREEE (reference sequence). The CDR3 totals 13 residues. Clones were read by immunoSEQ multiplex PCR, and TCRdb kept only the in-frame ones, dropping some. The sample lists about 96,000 clones; 85% to 95% were seen once. The source is a man younger than 35 in good health. The rearrangement links TRBV5-4 to TRBJ2-7; perhaps D is TRBD1 or TRBD2 (6 bases each). Sequences were obtained from blood. The CDR3 sequence is CATNGAPGAEQYF. CDR3 coding DNA: TGTGCCACCAACGGGGCACCGGGGGCCGAGCAGTACTTC. The variable domain in full, completed from reference TRBV5-4 and TRBJ2-7, reads ETGVTQSPTHLIKTRGQQVTLRCSSQSGHNTVSWYQQALGQGPQFIFQYYREEENGRGNFPPRFSGLQFPNYSSELNVNALELDDSALYLCATNGAPGAEQYFGPGTRLTVT.